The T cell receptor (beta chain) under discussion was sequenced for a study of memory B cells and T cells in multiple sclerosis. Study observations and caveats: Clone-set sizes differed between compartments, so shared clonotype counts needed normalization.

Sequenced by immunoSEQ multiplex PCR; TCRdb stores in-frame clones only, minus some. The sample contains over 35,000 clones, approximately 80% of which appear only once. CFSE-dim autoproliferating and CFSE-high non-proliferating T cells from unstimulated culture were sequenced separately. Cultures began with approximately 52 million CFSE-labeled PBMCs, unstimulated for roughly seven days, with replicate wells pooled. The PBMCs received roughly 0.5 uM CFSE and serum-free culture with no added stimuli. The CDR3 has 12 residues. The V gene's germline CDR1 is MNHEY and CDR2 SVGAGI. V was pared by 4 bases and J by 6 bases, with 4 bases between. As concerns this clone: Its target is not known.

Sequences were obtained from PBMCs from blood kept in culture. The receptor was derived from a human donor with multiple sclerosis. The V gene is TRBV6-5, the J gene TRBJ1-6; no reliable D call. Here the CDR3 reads CASSLANSPLHF. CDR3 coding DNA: TGTGCCAGCAGTTTGGCTAATTCACCCCTCCACTTT.